This TCR beta chain came from a study of chemoradiotherapy in HPV16-positive cancers. Study details: Functional T-cell assays on a couple of HPV16-positive patients' cells defined candidate HPV-specific clones and common TCR motifs.

Study conclusions and caveats: Better recurrence-free survival went with HPV-responsive T-cell expansion in HPV16-positive patients. During treatment, candidate HPV-specific clones and E7-related motifs expanded in tumor.

Over chemoradiotherapy, repertoires were sampled more than once. In this sample, this clone turned up a few times. Its target is unknown. Clones were read by immunoSEQ multiplex PCR, and TCRdb kept only the in-frame ones, dropping some. The sample yields tens of thousands of clones, about 88% seen once. The CDR3 loop spans 15 amino acids. Losses at the gene ends were 4 bases for V and 6 bases for J; bases not matched to a gene: 10. Germline CDR1 SEHNR, CDR2 FQNEAQ (reference sequence). The receptor comes from a human donor with HPV-associated anogenital cancer. The input for sequencing was blood, taken from a patient who underwent chemoradiotherapy. The V call is TRBV7-9, the J call TRBJ1-2; 8 bases fit TRBD1. The CDR3 loop reads CASSSGQGGWDGYTF. CDR3 DNA sequence: TGTGCCAGCAGCTCTGGACAGGGTGGGTGGGATGGCTACACCTTC.